Reported below is one T cell receptor (beta chain). The data were obtained in a study of blood T cell repertoires in COVID-19. Study-level information: Both acute and convalescent COVID-19 samples were obtained from the United States, Italy and Spain. In each case, the material was cDNA or gDNA derived from T cells, B-cell-depleted T cells, or PBMCs.

Method: immunoSEQ multiplex PCR; TCRdb's copy keeps in-frame clones and lacks some. The repertoire holds more than 200,000 clones, with approximately 90% as singletons. Patients from Seattle were sampled longitudinally, starting during active infection. The CDR3 totals 14 residues. Germline lookup yields CDR1 SGHAT and CDR2 FQNNGV. Trimming removed 5 bases from V and 8 bases from J, with 18 bases in between. Sample: peripheral blood. This receptor was obtained from a man aged 25 to 45 with COVID-19, enrolled during active disease. This sequence joins TRBV11-2 and TRBJ1-2; D may be TRBD1 (5 bases). The DNA for the CDR3 is TGTGCCAGCAGCCTAACCCAGGGTCTGATCGGCTACACCTTC. Translation: CASSLTQGLIGYTF.